The clone carrying this T cell receptor (beta chain) was found once. The data stem from a study of cytomegalovirus exposure and HLA in healthy donors. The CDR3 is 14 residues long. V was pared by 6 bases and J by 14 bases, with 20 bases between. Germline V CDR1 and CDR2: MNHNS, SASEGT. PCR employed 60 Vbeta and 13 Jbeta primers. Clones were sequenced by immunoSEQ multiplex PCR, and TCRdb holds only the in-frame ones, with some missing. Seen here are about 140,000 clones, 79% observed once, and the top ten hold roughly 1%. This chain uses TRBV6-1 with TRBJ1-6; D is possibly TRBD1 (6 bases). The receptor was isolated from a man between 18 and 29 years old in good health and CMV-seronegative. Sequencing used PBMCs. The CDR3 DNA is TGTGCCAGCAGCCTTGCCAGGGGAGAATGCACCCTCCACTTT. Encoded protein: CASSLARGECTLHF.